The subject of this entry is one T cell receptor (beta chain). Per the authors' pipeline: Nucleated cell counts were estimated from reference gene primer amplification. The repertoire was sequenced with immunoSEQ multiplex PCR; TCRdb's copy has only in-frame clones and lacks some. That table gives V, J and clone size, and the DNA gave D and trimming. The table includes about 98,000 clones, roughly 80% detected once. The data stem from a study of blood T cell repertoires in COVID-19. Study as a whole: The study drew acute and convalescent COVID-19 samples from the United States, Italy and Spain. The analysed material was cDNA or gDNA that came from T cells, B-cell-depleted T cells, or PBMCs.

Germline V gene sequence: CDR1 SNHLY, CDR2 FYNNEI. The CDR3 is 13 amino acids. The junction had 7 bases not matched to a gene; V was cut back by 5 bases and J by 6 bases. The V and J genes are TRBV2 and TRBJ2-7, with 7 bases aligning to TRBD1. The sequence came from a woman aged 80 or over with acute or convalescent COVID-19. The sequencing sample was made of peripheral blood. CDR3 in DNA: TGTGCCAGCAGTCCAACCAGGGGGAGCGAGCAGTACTTC. Translating it yields CASSPTRGSEQYF. The whole variable domain, filled in from reference TRBV2 and TRBJ2-7, reads EPEVTQTPSHQVTQMGQEVILRCVPISNHLYFYWYRQILGQKVEFLVSFYNNEISEKSEIFDDQFSVERPDGSNFTLKIRSTKLEDSAMYFCASSPTRGSEQYFGPGTRLTVT.